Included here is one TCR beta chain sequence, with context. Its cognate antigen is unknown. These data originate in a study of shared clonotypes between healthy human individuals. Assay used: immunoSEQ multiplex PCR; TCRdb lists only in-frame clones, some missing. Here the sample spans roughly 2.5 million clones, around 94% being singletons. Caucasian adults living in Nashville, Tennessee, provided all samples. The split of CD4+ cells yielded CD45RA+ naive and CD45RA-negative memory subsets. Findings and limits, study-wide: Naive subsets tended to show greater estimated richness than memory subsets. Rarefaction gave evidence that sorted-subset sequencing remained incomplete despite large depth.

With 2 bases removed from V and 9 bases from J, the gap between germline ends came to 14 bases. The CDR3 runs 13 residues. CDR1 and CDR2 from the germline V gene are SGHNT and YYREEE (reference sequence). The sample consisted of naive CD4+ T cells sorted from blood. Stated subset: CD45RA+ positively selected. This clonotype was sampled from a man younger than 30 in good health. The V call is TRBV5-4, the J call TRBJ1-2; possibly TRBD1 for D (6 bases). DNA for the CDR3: TGTGCCAGCAGCTTCACCGGACAGAGTCGCTACACCTTC. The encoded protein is CASSFTGQSRYTF. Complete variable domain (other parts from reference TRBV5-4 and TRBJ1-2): ETGVTQSPTHLIKTRGQQVTLRCSSQSGHNTVSWYQQALGQGPQFIFQYYREEENGRGNFPPRFSGLQFPNYSSELNVNALELDDSALYLCASSFTGQSRYTFGSGTRLTVV.